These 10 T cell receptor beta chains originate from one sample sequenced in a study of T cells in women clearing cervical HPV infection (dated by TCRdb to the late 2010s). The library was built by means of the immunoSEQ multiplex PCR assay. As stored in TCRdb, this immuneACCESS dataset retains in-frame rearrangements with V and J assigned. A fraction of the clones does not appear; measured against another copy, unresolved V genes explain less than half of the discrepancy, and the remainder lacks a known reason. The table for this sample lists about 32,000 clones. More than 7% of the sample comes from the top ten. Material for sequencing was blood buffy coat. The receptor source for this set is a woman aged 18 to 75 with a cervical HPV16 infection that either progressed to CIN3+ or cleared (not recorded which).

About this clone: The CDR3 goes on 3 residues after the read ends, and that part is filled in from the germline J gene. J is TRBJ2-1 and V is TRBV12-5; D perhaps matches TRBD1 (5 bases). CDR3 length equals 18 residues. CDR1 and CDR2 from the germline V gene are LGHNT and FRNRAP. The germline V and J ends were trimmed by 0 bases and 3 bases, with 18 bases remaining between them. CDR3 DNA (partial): TGTGCTAGTGGTTTGGTCCACTCGACAGACTTGTACTACAATGAG. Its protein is CASGLVHSTDLYYNE. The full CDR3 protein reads CASGLVHSTDLYYNEQFF.

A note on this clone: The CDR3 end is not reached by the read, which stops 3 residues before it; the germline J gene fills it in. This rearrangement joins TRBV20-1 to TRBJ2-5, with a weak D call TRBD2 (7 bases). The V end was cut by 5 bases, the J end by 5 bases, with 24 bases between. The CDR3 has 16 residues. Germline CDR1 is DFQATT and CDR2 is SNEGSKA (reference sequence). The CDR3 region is CSAPPGGAGRRETQYF. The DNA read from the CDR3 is TGCAGTGCTCCCCCTGGGGGGGCCGGCCGTCGGGAGACC.

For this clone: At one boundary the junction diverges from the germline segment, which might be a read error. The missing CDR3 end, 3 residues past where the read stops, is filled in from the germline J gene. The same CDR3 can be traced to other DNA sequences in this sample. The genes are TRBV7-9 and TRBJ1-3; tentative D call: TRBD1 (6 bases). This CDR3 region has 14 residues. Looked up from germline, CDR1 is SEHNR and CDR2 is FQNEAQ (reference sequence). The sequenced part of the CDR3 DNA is TGTGCCAGCAGTTCACAGGGCCCTGGAAACACA. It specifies CASSSQGPGNT. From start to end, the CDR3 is CASSSQGPGNTIYF.

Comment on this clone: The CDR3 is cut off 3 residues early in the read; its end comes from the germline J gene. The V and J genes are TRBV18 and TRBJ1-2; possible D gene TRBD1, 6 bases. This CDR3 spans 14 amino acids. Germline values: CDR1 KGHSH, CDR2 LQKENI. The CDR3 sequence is CASSPSGDPLGYTF. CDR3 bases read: TGTGCCAGCTCACCATCAGGGGACCCTTTGGGC.

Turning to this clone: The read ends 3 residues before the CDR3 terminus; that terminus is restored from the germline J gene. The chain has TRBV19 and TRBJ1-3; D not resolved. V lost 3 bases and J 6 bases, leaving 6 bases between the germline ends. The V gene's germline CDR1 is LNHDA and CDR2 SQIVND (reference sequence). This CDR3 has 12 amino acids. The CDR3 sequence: CASSIHPNTIYF. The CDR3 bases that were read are TGTGCCAGTAGTATTCATCCAAACACC. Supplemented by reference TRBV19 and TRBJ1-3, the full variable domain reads DGGITQSPKYLFRKEGQNVTLSCEQNLNHDAMYWYRQDPGQGLRLIYYSQIVNDFQKGDIAEGYSVSREKKESFPLTVTSAQKNPTAFYLCASSIHPNTIYFGEGSWLTVV.

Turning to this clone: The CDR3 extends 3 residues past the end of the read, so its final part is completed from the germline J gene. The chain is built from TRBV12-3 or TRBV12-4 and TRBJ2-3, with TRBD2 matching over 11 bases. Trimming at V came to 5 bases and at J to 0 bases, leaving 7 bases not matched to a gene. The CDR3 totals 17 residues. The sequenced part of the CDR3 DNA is TGTGCCAGCAGTCCAACTAGCGGGGGAGGTAGCACAGATACG. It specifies CASSPTSGGGSTDT. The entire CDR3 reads CASSPTSGGGSTDTQYF.

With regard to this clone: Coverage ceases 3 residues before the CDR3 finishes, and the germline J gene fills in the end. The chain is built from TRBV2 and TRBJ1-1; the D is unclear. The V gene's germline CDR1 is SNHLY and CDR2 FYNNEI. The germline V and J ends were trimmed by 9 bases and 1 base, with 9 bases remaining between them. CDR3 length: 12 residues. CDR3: CASSTRNTEAFF. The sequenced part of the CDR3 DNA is TGTGCCAGTTCCACGCGGAACACTGAA.

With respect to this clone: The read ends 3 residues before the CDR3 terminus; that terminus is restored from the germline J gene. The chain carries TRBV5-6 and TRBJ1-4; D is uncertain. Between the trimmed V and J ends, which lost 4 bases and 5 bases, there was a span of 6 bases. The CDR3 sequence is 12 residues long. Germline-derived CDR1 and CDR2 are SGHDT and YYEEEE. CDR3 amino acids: CASSKQNEKLFF. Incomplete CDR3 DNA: TGTGCCAGCAGCAAACAAAATGAAAAA.

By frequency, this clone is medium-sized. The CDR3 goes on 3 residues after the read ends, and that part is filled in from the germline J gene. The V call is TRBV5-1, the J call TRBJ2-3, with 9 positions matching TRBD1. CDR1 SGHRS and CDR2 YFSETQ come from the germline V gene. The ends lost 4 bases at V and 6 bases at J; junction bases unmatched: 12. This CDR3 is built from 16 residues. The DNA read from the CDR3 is TGCGCCAGCAGCCGTGGTAACCCCGGACAGGGGGATACG. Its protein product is CASSRGNPGQGDT. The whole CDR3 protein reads CASSRGNPGQGDTQYF.

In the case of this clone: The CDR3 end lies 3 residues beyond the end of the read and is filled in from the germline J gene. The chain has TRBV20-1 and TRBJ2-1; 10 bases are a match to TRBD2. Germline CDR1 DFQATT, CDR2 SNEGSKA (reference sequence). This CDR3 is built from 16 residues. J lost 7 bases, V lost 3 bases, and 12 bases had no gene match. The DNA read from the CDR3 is TGCAGTGCTAGCGGAACTAGCGGGGAGCCTCTGAATGAG. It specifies CSASGTSGEPLNE. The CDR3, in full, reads CSASGTSGEPLNEQFF.